This paragraph reports one T cell receptor (beta chain). This specimen includes other DNA sequences encoding the same CDR3. CDR3 length: 13 residues. V shed 4 bases and J 4 bases; nucleotides not matched to a gene: 7. Germline V gives CDR1 GTSNPN, CDR2 SVGIG (reference sequence). These data come from a study of blood T cell repertoires in COVID-19. Across the whole study: Collection of acute and convalescent COVID-19 samples took place in the United States, Italy and Spain. The cDNA or gDNA used as material had been derived from T cells, B-cell-depleted T cells, or PBMCs.

In the source study's methods: Researchers report that nucleated cell counts were estimated from reference gene primer amplification. Assay used: immunoSEQ multiplex PCR; TCRdb lists only in-frame clones, some missing. The V and J calls and clone size come from that table; D and trimming were worked out from the DNA. Of 250,000 to 350,000 clones listed, about nine tenths are singletons. This sequence originates from a woman between 25 and 40 years old who had recovered from COVID-19. The sample consisted of peripheral blood. This sequence joins TRBV30 and TRBJ2-7; 7 bases map to TRBD1. The CDR3 loop reads CAWMDRNGYEQYF. In DNA form, the CDR3 reads TGTGCCTGGATGGACAGGAACGGTTACGAGCAGTACTTC.